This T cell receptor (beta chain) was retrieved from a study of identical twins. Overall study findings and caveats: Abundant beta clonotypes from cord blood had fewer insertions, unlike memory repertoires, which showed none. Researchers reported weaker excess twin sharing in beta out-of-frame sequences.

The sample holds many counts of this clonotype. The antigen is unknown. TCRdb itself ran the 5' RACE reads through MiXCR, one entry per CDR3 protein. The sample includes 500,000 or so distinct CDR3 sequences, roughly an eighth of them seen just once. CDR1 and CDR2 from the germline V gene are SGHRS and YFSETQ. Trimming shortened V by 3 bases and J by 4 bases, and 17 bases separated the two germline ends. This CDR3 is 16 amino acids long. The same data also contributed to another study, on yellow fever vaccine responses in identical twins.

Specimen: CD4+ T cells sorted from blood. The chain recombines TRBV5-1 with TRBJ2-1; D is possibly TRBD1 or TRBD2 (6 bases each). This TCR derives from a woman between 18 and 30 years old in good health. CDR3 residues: CASSSLGGGNYNEQFF. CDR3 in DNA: TGCGCCAGCAGCTCCTTAGGAGGGGGGAATTACAATGAGCAGTTCTTC.